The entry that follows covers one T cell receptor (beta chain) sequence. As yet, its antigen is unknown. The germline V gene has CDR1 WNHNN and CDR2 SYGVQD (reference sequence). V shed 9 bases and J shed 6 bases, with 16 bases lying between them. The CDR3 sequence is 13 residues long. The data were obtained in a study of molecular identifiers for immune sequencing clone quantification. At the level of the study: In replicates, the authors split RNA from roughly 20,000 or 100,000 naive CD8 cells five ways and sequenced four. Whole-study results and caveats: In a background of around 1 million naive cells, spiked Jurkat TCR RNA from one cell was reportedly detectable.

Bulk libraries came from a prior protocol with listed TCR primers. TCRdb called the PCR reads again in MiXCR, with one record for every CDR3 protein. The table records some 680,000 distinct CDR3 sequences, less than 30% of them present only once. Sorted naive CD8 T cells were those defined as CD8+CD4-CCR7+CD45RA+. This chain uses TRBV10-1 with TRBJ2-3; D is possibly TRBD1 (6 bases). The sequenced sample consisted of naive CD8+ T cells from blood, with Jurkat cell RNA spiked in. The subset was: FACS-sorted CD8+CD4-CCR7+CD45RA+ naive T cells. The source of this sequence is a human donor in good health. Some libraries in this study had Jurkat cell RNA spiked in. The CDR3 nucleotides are TGCGCCAGGGGACATCAAGCTTTGGATACGCAGTATTTT. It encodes CARGHQALDTQYF.